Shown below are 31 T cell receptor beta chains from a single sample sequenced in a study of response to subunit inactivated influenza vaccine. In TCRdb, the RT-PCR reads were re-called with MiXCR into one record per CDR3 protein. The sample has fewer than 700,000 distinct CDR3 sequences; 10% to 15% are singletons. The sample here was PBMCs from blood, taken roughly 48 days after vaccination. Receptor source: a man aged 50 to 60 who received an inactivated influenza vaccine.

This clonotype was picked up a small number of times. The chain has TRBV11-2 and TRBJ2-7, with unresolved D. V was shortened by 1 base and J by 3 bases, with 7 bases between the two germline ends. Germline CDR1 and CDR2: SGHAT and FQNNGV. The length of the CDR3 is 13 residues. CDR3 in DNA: TGTGCCAGCAGCTTAGGTGCCATCTACGAGCAGTACTTC. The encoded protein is CASSLGAIYEQYF.

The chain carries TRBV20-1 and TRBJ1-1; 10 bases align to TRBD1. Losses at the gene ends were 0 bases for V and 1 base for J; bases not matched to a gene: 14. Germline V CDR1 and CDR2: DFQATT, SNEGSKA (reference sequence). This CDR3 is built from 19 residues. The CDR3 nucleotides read TGCAGTGCTAGAGATCTCGTCGGGACAGGGGTTCAACGGAACACTGAAGCTTTCTTT. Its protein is CSARDLVGTGVQRNTEAFF.

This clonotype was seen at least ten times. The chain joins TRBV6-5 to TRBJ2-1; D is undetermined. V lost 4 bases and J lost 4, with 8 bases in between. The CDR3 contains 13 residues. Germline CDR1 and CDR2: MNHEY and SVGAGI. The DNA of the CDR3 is TGTGCCAGCAGTTCGACTCGTTACAATGAGCAGTTCTTC. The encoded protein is CASSSTRYNEQFF.

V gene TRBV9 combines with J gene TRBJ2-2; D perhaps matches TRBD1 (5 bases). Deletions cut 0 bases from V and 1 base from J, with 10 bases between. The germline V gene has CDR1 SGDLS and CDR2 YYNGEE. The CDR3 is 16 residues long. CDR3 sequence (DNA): TGTGCCAGCAGCGTAGGCTCAGGGTTGAACACCGGGGAGCTGTTTTTT. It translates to CASSVGSGLNTGELFF.

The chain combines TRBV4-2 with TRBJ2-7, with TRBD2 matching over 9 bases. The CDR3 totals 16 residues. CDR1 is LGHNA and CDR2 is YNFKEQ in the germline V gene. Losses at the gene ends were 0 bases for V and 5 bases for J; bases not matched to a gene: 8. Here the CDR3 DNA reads TGTGCCAGCAGCCAAGATGGAATAGCGGGAGTTGACGAGCAGTACTTC. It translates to CASSQDGIAGVDEQYF.

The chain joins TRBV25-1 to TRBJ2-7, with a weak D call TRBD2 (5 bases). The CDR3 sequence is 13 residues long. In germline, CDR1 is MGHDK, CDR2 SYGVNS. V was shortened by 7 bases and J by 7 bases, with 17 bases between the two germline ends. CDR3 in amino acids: CASNRPGLSEQYF. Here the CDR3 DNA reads TGTGCCAGCAACCGGCCGGGGTTAAGTGAGCAGTACTTC.

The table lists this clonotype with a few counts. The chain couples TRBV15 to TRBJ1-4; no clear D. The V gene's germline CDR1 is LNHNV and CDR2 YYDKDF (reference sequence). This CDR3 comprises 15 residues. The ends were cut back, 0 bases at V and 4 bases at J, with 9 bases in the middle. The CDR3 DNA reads TGTGCCACCAGCAGAGATATCACAGATAATGAAAAACTGTTTTTT. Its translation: CATSRDITDNEKLFF.

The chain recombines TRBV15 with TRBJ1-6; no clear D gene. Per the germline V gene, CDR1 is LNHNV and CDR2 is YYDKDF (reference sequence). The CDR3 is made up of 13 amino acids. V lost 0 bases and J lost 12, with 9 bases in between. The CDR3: CATSRDRGGPLHF. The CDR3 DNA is TGTGCCACCAGCAGAGATCGTGGCGGACCCCTCCACTTT.

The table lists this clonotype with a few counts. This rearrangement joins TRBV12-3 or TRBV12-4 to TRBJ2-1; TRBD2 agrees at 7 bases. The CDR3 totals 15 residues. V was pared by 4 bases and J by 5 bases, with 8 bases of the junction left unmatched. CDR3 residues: CASSSWAGANNEQFF. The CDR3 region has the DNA TGTGCCAGCAGTTCCTGGGCGGGAGCGAACAATGAGCAGTTCTTC.

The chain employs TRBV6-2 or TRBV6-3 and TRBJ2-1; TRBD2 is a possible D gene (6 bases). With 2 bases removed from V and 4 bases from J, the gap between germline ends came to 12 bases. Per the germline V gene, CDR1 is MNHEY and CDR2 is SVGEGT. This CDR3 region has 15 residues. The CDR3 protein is CASSYVGGKYNEQFF. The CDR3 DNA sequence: TGTGCCAGCAGTTACGTGGGCGGGAAGTACAATGAGCAGTTCTTC.

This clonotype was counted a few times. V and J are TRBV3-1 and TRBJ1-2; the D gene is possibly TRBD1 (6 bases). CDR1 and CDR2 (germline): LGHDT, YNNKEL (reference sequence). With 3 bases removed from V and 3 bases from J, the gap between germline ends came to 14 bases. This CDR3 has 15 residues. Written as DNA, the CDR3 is TGTGCCAGCAGCCAGGCCCGGACAGACCACTATGGCTACACCTTC. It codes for CASSQARTDHYGYTF.

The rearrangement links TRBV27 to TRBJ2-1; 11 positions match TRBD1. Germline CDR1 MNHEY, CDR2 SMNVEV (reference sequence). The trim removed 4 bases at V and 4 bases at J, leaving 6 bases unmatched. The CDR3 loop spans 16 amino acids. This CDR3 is CASSSVGTGGYNEQFF. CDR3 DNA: TGTGCCAGCAGTTCAGTCGGGACAGGGGGATACAATGAGCAGTTCTTC.

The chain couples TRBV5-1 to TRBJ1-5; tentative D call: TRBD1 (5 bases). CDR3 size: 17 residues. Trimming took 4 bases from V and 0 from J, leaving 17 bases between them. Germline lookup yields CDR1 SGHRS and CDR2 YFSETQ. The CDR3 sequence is CASSPYGGVYSNQPQHF. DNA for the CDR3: TGCGCCAGCAGCCCCTACGGGGGGGTTTATAGCAATCAGCCCCAGCATTTT.

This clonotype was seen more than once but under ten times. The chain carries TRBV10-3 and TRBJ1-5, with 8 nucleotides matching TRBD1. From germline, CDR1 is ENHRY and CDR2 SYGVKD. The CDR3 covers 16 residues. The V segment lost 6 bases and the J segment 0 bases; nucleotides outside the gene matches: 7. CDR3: CAISSTGGDSNQPQHF. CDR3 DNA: TGTGCCATCAGCAGTACAGGGGGGGATAGCAATCAGCCCCAGCATTTT.

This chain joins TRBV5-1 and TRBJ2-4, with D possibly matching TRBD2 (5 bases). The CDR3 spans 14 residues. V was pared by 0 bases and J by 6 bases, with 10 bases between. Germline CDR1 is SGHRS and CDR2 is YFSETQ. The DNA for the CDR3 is TGCGCCAGCAGCTTGGGGGAGACGAGAAACATTCAGTACTTC. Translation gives CASSLGETRNIQYF.

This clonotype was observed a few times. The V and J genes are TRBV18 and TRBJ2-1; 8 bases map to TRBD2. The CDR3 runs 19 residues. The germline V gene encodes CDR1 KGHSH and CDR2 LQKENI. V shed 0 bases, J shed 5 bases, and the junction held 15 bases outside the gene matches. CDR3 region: CASSPPMAGGLTINNEQFF. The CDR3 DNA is TGTGCCAGCTCACCACCGATGGCGGGGGGACTAACCATAAACAATGAGCAGTTCTTC.

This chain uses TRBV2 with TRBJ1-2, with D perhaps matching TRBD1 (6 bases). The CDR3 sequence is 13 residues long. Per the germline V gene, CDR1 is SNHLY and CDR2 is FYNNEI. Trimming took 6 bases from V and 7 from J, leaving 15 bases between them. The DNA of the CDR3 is TGTGCCAGCAGCGAACAGGGATTCGGTGGCTACACCTTC. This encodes CASSEQGFGGYTF. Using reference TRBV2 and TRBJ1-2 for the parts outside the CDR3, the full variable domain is EPEVTQTPSHQVTQMGQEVILRCVPISNHLYFYWYRQILGQKVEFLVSFYNNEISEKSEIFDDQFSVERPDGSNFTLKIRSTKLEDSAMYFCASSEQGFGGYTFGSGTRLTVV.

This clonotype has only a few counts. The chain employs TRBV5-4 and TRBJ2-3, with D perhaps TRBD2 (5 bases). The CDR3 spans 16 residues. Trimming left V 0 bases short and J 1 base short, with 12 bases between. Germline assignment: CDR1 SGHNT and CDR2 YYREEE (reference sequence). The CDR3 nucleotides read TGTGCCAGCAGCTTGGGCCGGGCCGGGGGCACAGATACGCAGTATTTT. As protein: CASSLGRAGGTDTQYF.

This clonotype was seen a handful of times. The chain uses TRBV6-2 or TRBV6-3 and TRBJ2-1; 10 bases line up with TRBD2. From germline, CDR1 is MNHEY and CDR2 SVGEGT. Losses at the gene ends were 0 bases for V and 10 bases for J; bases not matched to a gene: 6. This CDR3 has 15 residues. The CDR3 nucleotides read TGTGCCAGCAGTTACTCGCCCCTTAGCGGGGGGGAGCAGTTCTTC. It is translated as CASSYSPLSGGEQFF.

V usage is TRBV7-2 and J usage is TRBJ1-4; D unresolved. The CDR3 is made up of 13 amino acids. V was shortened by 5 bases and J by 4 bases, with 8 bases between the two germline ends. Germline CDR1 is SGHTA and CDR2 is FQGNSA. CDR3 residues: CASSPRVNEKLFF. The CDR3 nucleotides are TGTGCCAGCAGCCCTAGGGTTAATGAAAAACTGTTTTTT.

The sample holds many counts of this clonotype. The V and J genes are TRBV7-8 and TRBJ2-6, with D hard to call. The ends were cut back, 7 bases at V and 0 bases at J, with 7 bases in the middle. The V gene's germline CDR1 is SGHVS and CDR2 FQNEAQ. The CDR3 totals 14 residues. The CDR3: CASTPVSGANVLTF. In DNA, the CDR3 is TGTGCCAGCACCCCGGTCTCTGGGGCCAACGTCCTGACTTTC.

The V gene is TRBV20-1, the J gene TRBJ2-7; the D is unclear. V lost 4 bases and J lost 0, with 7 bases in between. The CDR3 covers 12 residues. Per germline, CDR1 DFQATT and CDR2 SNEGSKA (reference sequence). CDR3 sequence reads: CSANDGSYEQYF. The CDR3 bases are TGCAGTGCTAATGACGGCTCCTACGAGCAGTACTTC.

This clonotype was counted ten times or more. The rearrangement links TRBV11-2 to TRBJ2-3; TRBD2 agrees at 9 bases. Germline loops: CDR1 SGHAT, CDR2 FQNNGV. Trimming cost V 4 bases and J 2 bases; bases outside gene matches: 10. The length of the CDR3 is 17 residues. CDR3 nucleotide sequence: TGTGCCAGCAGCTCGAACACCGGGACTAGCCTCACAGATACGCAGTATTTT. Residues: CASSSNTGTSLTDTQYF.

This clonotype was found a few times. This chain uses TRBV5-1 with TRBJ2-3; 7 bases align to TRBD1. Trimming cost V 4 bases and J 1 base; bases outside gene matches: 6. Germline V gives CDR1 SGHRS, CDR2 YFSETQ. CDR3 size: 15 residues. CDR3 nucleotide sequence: TGCGCCAGCAGCGATGGGACAGCCGGCACAGATACGCAGTATTTT. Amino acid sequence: CASSDGTAGTDTQYF.

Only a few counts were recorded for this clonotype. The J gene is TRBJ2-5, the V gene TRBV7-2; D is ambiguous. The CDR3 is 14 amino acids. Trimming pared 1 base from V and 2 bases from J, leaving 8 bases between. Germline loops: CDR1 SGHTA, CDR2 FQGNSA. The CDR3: CASSLGGRQETQYF. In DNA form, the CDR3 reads TGTGCCAGCAGCTTAGGAGGCAGGCAAGAGACCCAGTACTTC.

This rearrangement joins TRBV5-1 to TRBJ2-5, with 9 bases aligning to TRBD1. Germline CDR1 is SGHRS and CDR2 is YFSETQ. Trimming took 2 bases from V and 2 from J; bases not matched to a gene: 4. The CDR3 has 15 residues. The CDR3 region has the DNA TGCGCCAGCAGCTTACAGGGGGCGAGTCAAGAGACCCAGTACTTC. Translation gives CASSLQGASQETQYF.

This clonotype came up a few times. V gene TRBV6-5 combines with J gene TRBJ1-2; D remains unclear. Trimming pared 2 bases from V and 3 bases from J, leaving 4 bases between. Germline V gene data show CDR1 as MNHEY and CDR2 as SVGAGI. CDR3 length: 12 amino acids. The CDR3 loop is CASSYGDYGYTF. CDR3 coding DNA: TGTGCCAGCAGTTACGGGGACTATGGCTACACCTTC.

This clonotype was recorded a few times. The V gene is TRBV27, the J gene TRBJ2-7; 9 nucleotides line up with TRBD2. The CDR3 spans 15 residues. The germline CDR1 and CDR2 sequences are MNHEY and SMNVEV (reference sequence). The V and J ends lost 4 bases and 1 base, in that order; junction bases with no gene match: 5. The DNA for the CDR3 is TGTGCCAGCAGTTGGACTAGCGCGAAATCCTACGAGCAGTACTTC. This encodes CASSWTSAKSYEQYF.

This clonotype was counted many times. The chain's CDR3 is CASSLGLGPSRDGELFF. Written as DNA, the CDR3 is TGTGCCAGCAGTTTAGGGTTGGGGCCTAGTCGGGACGGGGAGCTGTTTTTT. J is TRBJ2-2 and V is TRBV28; possibly TRBD1 or TRBD2 for D (5 bases each). With 2 bases removed from V and 7 bases from J, the gap between germline ends came to 20 bases. Germline V gene lookup returns CDR1 MDHEN and CDR2 SYDVKM. The CDR3 contains 17 residues.

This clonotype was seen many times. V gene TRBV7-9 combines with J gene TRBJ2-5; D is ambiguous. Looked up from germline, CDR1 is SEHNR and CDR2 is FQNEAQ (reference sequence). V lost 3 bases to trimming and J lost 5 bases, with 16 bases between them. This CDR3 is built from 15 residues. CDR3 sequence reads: CASSFPRRIGETQYF. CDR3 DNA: TGTGCCAGCAGCTTTCCCCGAAGGATTGGGGAGACCCAGTACTTC.

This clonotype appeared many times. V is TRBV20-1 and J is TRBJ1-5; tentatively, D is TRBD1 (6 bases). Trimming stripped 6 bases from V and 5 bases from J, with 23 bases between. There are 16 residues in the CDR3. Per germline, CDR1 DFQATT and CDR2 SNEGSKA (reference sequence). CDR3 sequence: CSADQNWGARDQPQHF. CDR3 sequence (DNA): TGCAGTGCCGATCAAAATTGGGGGGCGAGGGATCAGCCCCAGCATTTT.